Following are 12 T cell receptor beta chains from one sample sequenced in a study of blood T cells in healthy people across ages. A second PCR of about 7 to 12 cycles used a sample-barcoded 5' primer and a J-beta primer mix. Via MiXCR, TCRdb re-called the 5' RACE reads, giving one row per CDR3 protein. The sample lists 380,000 or so distinct CDR3 sequences, 50% to 60% occurring once. Material for sequencing was blood. These receptors were taken from a man aged 55 to 70 in good health.

The rearrangement links TRBV27 to TRBJ2-7; D is uncertain. This CDR3 has 13 amino acids. The germline V gene has CDR1 MNHEY and CDR2 SMNVEV (reference sequence). V lost 6 bases and J lost 3, with 12 bases in between. As DNA, the CDR3 is TGTGCCAGCAGCCCCGGTGACGGCTACGAGCAGTACTTC. Its translation is CASSPGDGYEQYF.

At least ten counts were recorded for this clonotype. The chain couples TRBV5-1 to TRBJ2-3; a weak D match, TRBD1 (5 bases). Deletions cut 0 bases from V and 2 bases from J, with 7 bases between. The CDR3 loop spans 14 amino acids. Looked up from germline, CDR1 is SGHRS and CDR2 is YFSETQ. The CDR3, as DNA: TGCGCCAGCAGCTTGGACAGGCTCACAGATACGCAGTATTTT. This sequence encodes CASSLDRLTDTQYF. The full variable domain, its missing parts supplied by reference TRBV5-1 and TRBJ2-3, is KAGVTQTPRYLIKTRGQQVTLSCSPISGHRSVSWYQQTPGQGLQFLFEYFSETQRNKGNFPGRFSGRQFSNSRSEMNVSTLELGDSALYLCASSLDRLTDTQYFGPGTRLTVL.

The J gene is TRBJ2-1, the V gene TRBV20-1; 7 nucleotides line up with TRBD2. The CDR3 length is 15 residues. J lost 6 bases, V lost 5 bases, and 13 bases had no gene match. CDR1 and CDR2 (germline): DFQATT, SNEGSKA (reference sequence). CDR3 loop: CSAGPGTIFLNEQFF. The CDR3 DNA follows: TGCAGTGCTGGCCCAGGGACTATCTTTCTCAATGAGCAGTTCTTC.

The chain recombines TRBV20-1 with TRBJ2-5; D is unresolved. Trimming took 1 base from V and 0 from J, leaving 9 bases between them. The length of the CDR3 is 14 residues. CDR1 and CDR2 (germline): DFQATT, SNEGSKA (reference sequence). CDR3 in DNA: TGCAGTGCTAGAGGTGGAGCGTACCAAGAGACCCAGTACTTC. This translates into CSARGGAYQETQYF.

This clonotype was counted between two and nine times. DNA for the CDR3: TGCAGCGTTGTGACAGGGGGCTCCTACGAGCAGTACTTC. It translates to CSVVTGGSYEQYF. The V and J genes are TRBV29-1 and TRBJ2-7; 9 bases match TRBD1. The CDR3 spans 13 residues. The germline CDR1 and CDR2 sequences are SQVTM and ANQGSEA. Germline trimming cut 4 bases from V and 0 bases from J; bases unmatched to any gene: 1.

In this sample, this clonotype turned up a few times. The rearrangement joins TRBV12-3 or TRBV12-4 to TRBJ2-5; D perhaps matches TRBD1 (6 bases). This CDR3 contains 14 residues. V lost 6 bases to trimming and J lost 5 bases, with 16 bases between them. CDR3 loop: CASSLRTEGETQYF. The CDR3 DNA is TGTGCCAGCAGCCTTCGGACAGAGGGGGAGACCCAGTACTTC.

This clonotype has a handful of counts. The chain carries TRBV2 and TRBJ2-3; D gene uncertain. Germline CDR1 SNHLY, CDR2 FYNNEI. The ends were cut back, 10 bases at V and 0 bases at J, with 8 bases in the middle. This CDR3 has 12 amino acids. The chain's CDR3 is CATKNSTDTQYF. Written as DNA, the CDR3 is TGTGCCACCAAAAATAGCACAGATACGCAGTATTTT.

This clonotype has just a few counts. CDR3 protein: CASSYSRQGFYEQYF. In nucleotides, the CDR3 is TGTGCCAGCAGTTACTCGAGGCAGGGCTTCTACGAGCAGTACTTC. The V and J genes are TRBV6-5 and TRBJ2-7, with D tentatively TRBD1 (5 bases). CDR3 length equals 15 residues. The V and J ends lost 0 bases and 3 bases respectively, with 12 bases between them. Germline V gives CDR1 MNHEY, CDR2 SVGAGI.

The chain has TRBV20-1 and TRBJ2-5, with D perhaps TRBD1 or TRBD2 (5 bases each). The end of the DNA is better explained by TRBJ2-7, so the J call may be wrong. The CDR3 is 15 amino acids. CDR1 is DFQATT and CDR2 is SNEGSKA in the germline V gene (reference sequence). The chain's CDR3 is CSASHWGRDEAEQYF. The CDR3, as DNA: TGCAGTGCTAGTCATTGGGGCAGGGACGAAGCCGAGCAGTACTTC.

CDR3 bases: TGCGCCAGCAGCCAAACCTACGCCGGGACTAGCGGATACAATGAGCAGTACTTC. Translated, it gives CASSQTYAGTSGYNEQYF. The chain employs TRBV4-3 and TRBJ2-1, with 11 bases identical to TRBD2. The J call is in doubt because the DNA end fits TRBJ2-7 better. CDR1 is LGHNA, CDR2 YSLEER, per germline. CDR3 length: 18 amino acids.

The CDR3 nucleotides are TGCGCCAGCAGTGAGTTACAGGGGAACTATGGCTACACCTTC. Translating gives CASSELQGNYGYTF. The chain employs TRBV10-2 and TRBJ1-2, with TRBD1 matching 7 bases. Germline values: CDR1 WSHSY, CDR2 SAAADI. Trimming took 1 base from V and 2 from J; bases not matched to a gene: 1. The CDR3 is made up of 14 amino acids.

This clonotype was recorded a few times. V usage is TRBV9 and J usage is TRBJ2-3, with TRBD2 identical over 8 bases. CDR1 is SGDLS, CDR2 YYNGEE, per germline. The CDR3 is 15 amino acids. Unmatched junction bases numbered 6, after V lost 6 bases and J lost 0 bases. The CDR3 protein is CASKAGGSSTDTQYF. For the CDR3, the DNA is TGTGCCAGCAAGGCGGGAGGATCTAGCACAGATACGCAGTATTTT.